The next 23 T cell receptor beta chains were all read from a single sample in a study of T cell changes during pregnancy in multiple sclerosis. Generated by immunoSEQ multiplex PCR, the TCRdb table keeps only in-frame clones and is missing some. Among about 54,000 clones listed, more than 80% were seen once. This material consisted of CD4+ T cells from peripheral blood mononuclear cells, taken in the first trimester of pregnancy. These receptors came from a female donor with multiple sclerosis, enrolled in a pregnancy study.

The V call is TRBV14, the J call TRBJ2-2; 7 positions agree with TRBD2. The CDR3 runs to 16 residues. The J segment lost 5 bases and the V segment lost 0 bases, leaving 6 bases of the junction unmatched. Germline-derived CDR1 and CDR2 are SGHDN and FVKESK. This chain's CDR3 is CASSQEGLRDTGELFF. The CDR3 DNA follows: TGTGCCAGCAGCCAAGAGGGACTACGGGATACCGGGGAGCTGTTTTTT.

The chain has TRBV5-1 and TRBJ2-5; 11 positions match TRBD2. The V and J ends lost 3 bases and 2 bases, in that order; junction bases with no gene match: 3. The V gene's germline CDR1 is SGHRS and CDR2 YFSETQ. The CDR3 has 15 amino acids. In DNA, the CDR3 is TGCGCCAGCAGCTCCGGGACTAGCGGTCAAGAGACCCAGTACTTC. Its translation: CASSSGTSGQETQYF.

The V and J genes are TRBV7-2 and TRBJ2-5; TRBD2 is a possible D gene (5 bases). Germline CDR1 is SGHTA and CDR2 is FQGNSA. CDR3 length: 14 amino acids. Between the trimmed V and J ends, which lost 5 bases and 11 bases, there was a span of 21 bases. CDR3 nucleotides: TGTGCCAGCAGCCACCCGGACTCACCTTTTAGGCAGTACTTC. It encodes CASSHPDSPFRQYF.

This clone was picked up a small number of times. The CDR3 loop is CASSQVRVRNTEAFF. The CDR3 nucleotides read TGCGCCAGCAGCCAAGTCAGGGTGCGGAACACTGAAGCTTTCTTT. The genes are TRBV4-1 and TRBJ1-1, with a possible D match to TRBD1 (5 bases). The germline CDR1 and CDR2 sequences are MGHRA and YSYEKL. The CDR3 totals 15 residues. Trimming left V 1 base short and J 1 base short, with 10 bases between.

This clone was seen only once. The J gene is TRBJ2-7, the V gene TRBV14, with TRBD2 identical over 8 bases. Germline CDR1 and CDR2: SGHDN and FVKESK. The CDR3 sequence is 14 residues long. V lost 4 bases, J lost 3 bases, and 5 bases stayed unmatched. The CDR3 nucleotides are TGTGCCAGCAGCCGAGCGGGAGTAGGCTACGAGCAGTACTTC. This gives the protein CASSRAGVGYEQYF.

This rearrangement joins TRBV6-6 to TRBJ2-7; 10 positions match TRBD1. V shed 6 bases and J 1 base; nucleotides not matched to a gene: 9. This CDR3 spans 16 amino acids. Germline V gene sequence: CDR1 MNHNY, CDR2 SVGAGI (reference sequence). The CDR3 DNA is TGTGCCAGCAGCGTGCCCAGGGACAGGGGATCCTACGAGCAGTACTTC. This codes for CASSVPRDRGSYEQYF.

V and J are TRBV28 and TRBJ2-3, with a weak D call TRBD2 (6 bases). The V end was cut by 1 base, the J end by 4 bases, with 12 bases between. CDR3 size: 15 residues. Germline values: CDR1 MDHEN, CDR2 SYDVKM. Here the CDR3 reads CASSLFTTRPDTQYF. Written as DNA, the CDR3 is TGTGCCAGCAGTTTATTCACGACTAGACCAGATACGCAGTATTTT.

The CDR3 bases are TGTGCCAGCAGCGAATTAGGAGCGAACACCGGGGAGCTGTTTTTT. Translated: CASSELGANTGELFF. J is TRBJ2-2 and V is TRBV9; D is ambiguous. The CDR3 runs 15 residues. Between the trimmed V and J ends, which lost 3 bases and 0 bases, there was a span of 9 bases. In germline, CDR1 is SGDLS, CDR2 YYNGEE. Based on the CDR3 plus reference TRBV9 and TRBJ2-2, the full variable domain is DSGVTQTPKHLITATGQRVTLRCSPRSGDLSVYWYQQSLDQGLQFLIQYYNGEERAKGNILERFSAQQFPDLHSELNLSSLELGDSALYFCASSELGANTGELFFGEGSRLTVL.

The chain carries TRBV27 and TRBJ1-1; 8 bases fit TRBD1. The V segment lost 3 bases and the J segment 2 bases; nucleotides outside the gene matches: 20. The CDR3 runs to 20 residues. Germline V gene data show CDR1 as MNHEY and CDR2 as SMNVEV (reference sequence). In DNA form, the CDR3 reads TGTGCCAGCAGTTTTATGAGACAGGGGATTTCAAGGGTCCTCAACACTGAAGCTTTCTTT. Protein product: CASSFMRQGISRVLNTEAFF.

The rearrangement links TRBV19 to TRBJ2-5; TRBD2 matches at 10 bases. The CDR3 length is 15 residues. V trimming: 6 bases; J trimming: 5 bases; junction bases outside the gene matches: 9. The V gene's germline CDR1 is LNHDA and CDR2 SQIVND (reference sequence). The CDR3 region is CASSRGAGGRETQYF. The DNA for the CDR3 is TGTGCCAGTAGCAGGGGAGCGGGAGGGCGGGAGACCCAGTACTTC.

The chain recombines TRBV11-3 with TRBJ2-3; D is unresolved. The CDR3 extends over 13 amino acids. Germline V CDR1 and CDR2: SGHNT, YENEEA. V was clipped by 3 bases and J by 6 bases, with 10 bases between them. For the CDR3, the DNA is TGTGCCAGCAGCTTGACTGAACTGGATACGCAGTATTTT. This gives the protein CASSLTELDTQYF.

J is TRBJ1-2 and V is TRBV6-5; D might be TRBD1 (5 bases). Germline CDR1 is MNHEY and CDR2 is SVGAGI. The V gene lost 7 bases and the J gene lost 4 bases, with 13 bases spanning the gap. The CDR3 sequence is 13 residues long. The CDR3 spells CASTTTGVYGYTF. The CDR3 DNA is TGTGCCAGCACCACGACGGGGGTCTATGGCTACACCTTC.

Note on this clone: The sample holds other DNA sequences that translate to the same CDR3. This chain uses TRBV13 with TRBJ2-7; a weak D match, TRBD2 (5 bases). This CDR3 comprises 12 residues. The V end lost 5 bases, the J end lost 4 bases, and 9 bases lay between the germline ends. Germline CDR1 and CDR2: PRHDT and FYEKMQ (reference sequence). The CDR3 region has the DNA TGTGCCAGCAGCCTACTAGATTACGAGCAGTACTTC. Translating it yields CASSLLDYEQYF.

CDR3 sequence (DNA): TGTGCCAGCAGCGTAGTCGGGGGGGCCCTCGCCAATGAGCAGTTCTTC. This gives the protein CASSVVGGALANEQFF. V and J are TRBV9 and TRBJ2-1, with 8 positions matching TRBD2. This CDR3 has 16 amino acids. With V trimmed by 0 bases and J by 6 bases, 8 bases remained unmatched. Germline lookup yields CDR1 SGDLS and CDR2 YYNGEE.

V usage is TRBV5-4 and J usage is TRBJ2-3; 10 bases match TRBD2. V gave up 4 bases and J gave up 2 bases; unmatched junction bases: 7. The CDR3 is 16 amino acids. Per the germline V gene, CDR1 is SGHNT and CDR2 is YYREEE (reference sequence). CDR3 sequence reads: CASSRPLAGSTDTQYF. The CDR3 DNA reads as TGTGCCAGCAGCCGACCACTAGCGGGGTCCACAGATACGCAGTATTTT.

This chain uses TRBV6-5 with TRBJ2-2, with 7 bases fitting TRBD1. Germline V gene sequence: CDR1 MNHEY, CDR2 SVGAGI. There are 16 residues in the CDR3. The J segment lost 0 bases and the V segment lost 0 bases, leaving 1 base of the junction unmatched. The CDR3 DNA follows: TGTGCCAGCAGTTACTCGGGACAGACGAACACCGGGGAGCTGTTTTTT. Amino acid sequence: CASSYSGQTNTGELFF.

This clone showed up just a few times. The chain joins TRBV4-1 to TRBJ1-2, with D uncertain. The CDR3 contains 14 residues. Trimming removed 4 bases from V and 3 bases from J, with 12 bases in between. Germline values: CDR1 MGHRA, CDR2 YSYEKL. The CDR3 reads CASSRALRDYGYTF. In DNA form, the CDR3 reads TGCGCCAGCAGCCGAGCGCTCCGGGACTATGGCTACACCTTC.

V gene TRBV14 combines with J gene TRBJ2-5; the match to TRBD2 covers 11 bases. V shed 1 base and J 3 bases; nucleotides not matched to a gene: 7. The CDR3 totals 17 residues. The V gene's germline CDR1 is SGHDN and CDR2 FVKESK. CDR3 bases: TGTGCCAGCAGCCAAGTCCCTATGACTAGCGGGGAAGAGACCCAGTACTTC. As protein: CASSQVPMTSGEETQYF.

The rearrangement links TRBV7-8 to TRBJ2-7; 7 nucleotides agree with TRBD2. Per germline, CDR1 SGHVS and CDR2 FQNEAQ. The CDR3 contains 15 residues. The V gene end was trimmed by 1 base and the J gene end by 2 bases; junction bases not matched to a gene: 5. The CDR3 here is CASSLGEGITYEQYF. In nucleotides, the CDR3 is TGTGCCAGCAGCTTAGGGGAGGGGATTACCTACGAGCAGTACTTC.

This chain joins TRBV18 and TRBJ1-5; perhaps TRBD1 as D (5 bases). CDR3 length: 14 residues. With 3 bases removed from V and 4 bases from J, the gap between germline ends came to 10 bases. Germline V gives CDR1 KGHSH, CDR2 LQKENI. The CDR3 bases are TGTGCCAGCTCACCTGCTGCAGGGAATCAGCCCCAGCATTTT. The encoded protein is CASSPAAGNQPQHF. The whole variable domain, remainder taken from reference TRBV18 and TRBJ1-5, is NAGVMQNPRHLVRRRGQEARLRCSPMKGHSHVYWYRQLPEEGLKFMVYLQKENIIDESGMPKERFSAEFPKEGPSILRIQQVVRGDSAAYFCASSPAAGNQPQHFGDGTRLSIL.

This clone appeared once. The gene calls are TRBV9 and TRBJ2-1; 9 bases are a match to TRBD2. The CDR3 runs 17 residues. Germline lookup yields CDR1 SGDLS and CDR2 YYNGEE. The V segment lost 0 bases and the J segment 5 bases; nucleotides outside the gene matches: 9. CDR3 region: CASSVGSGGVRDNEQFF. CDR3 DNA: TGTGCCAGCAGCGTAGGTAGCGGGGGTGTTAGGGACAATGAGCAGTTCTTC.

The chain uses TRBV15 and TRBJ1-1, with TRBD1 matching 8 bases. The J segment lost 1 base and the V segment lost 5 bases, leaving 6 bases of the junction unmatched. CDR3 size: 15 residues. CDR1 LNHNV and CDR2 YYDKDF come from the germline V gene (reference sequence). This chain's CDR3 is CATSRAGTGNTEAFF. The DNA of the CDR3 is TGTGCCACCAGCCGAGCCGGGACAGGGAACACTGAAGCTTTCTTT. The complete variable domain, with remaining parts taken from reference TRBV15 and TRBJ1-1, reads DAMVIQNPRYQVTQFGKPVTLSCSQTLNHNVMYWYQQKSSQAPKLLFHYYDKDFNNEADTPDNFQSRRPNTSFCFLDIRSPGLGDTAMYLCATSRAGTGNTEAFFGQGTRLTVV.

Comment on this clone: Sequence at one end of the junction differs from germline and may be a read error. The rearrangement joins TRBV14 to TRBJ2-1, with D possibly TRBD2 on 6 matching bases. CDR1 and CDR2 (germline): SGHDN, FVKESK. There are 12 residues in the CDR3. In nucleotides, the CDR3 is TGTGCCAGCAGCCCAACCGGGACTGAGCGGTTCTTC. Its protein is CASSPTGTERFF.